A single sample gave rise to the 18 T cell receptor beta chains below, sequenced in a study of identical twins. Using its own MiXCR run on the 5' RACE reads, TCRdb lists one record per CDR3 protein. In the table there are about 470,000 distinct CDR3 sequences, 20% to 25% of which are singletons. This same sample was also taken into another study, of T cells expressing NK-cell markers.

The sequenced sample consisted of CD4+ T cells sorted from blood. Receptors were obtained from a woman aged 18 to 35 in good health.

This clonotype was recorded a few times. This chain uses TRBV11-2 with TRBJ1-5, with D hard to call. CDR1 and CDR2 (germline): SGHAT, FQNNGV. The CDR3 is 17 residues long. V was pared by 1 base and J by 0 bases, with 13 bases between. The CDR3: CASSLGAQTYSNQPQHF. The DNA for the CDR3 is TGTGCCAGCAGCTTAGGAGCCCAGACCTATAGCAATCAGCCCCAGCATTTT.

This clonotype showed up just a few times. The chain employs TRBV6-2 or TRBV6-3 and TRBJ2-3; 8 nucleotides agree with TRBD1. Germline assignment: CDR1 MNHEY and CDR2 SVGEGT. Trimming cost V 4 bases and J 5 bases; bases outside gene matches: 8. This CDR3 region has 15 residues. This chain's CDR3 is CASSSPGQAIDTQYF. The CDR3 DNA reads TGTGCCAGCAGTTCCCCGGGACAGGCAATAGATACGCAGTATTTT.

A few counts support this clonotype. The V call is TRBV20-1, the J call TRBJ2-7; 9 bases match TRBD1. Germline loops: CDR1 DFQATT, CDR2 SNEGSKA (reference sequence). The CDR3 sequence is 13 residues long. J gave up 3 bases and V 2 bases, and 2 bases lay outside the gene matches. CDR3 coding DNA: TGCAGTGCTAGAACGGACAGGGGCTACGAGCAGTACTTC. This codes for CSARTDRGYEQYF.

This chain connects TRBV5-1 to TRBJ2-7; 13 positions match TRBD2. CDR3 length: 16 residues. The junction had 2 bases not matched to a gene; V was cut back by 0 bases and J by 2 bases. The germline CDR1 and CDR2 sequences are SGHRS and YFSETQ. CDR3 protein: CASSLAGTSGTYEQYF. CDR3 bases: TGCGCCAGCAGCTTGGCCGGGACTAGCGGGACCTACGAGCAGTACTTC.

V usage is TRBV20-1 and J usage is TRBJ1-2, with 7 bases matching TRBD1. The CDR3 covers 13 residues. Germline V lookup: CDR1 DFQATT, CDR2 SNEGSKA (reference sequence). Unmatched junction bases numbered 5, after V lost 3 bases and J lost 4 bases. The CDR3 spells CSASGDRAYGYTF. The CDR3 DNA reads TGCAGTGCTAGTGGAGACAGGGCCTATGGCTACACCTTC.

The rearrangement uses TRBV6-2 or TRBV6-3 and TRBJ2-7, with 8 bases fitting TRBD2. This CDR3 comprises 13 residues. The V and J ends lost 8 bases and 0 bases, in that order; junction bases with no gene match: 3. Germline V CDR1 and CDR2: MNHEY, SVGEGT. The CDR3 is CASLTSVSYEQYF. CDR3 coding DNA: TGTGCCAGCTTGACTAGCGTCTCCTACGAGCAGTACTTC.

This clonotype was counted only a few times. The chain carries TRBV23-1 and TRBJ2-1, with D unclear. TRBV23-1 has ORF status, its function being uncertain. The CDR3 is 13 amino acids. Trimming pared 4 bases from V and 6 bases from J, leaving 10 bases between. The chain's CDR3 is CASSRSTTNEQFF. The CDR3 nucleotides read TGCGCCAGCAGTCGCTCGACCACCAATGAGCAGTTCTTC.

This clonotype was recorded a few times. The rearrangement joins TRBV9 to TRBJ2-7; D not resolved. The CDR3 extends over 14 amino acids. V lost 0 bases to trimming and J lost 6 bases, with 13 bases between them. The germline gives CDR1 SGDLS, CDR2 YYNGEE. The CDR3, as DNA: TGTGCCAGCAGCGTAGGTGGCAGGCCTGGCGAGCAGTACTTC. Translated: CASSVGGRPGEQYF. Drawing the rest from reference TRBV9 and TRBJ2-7, the complete variable domain is DSGVTQTPKHLITATGQRVTLRCSPRSGDLSVYWYQQSLDQGLQFLIQYYNGEERAKGNILERFSAQQFPDLHSELNLSSLELGDSALYFCASSVGGRPGEQYFGPGTRLTVT.

The gene calls are TRBV20-1 and TRBJ2-7; a possible D gene is TRBD1 (5 bases). The CDR3 is 12 amino acids. V lost 4 bases and J 4 bases, leaving 11 bases between the germline ends. CDR1 is DFQATT and CDR2 is SNEGSKA in the germline V gene (reference sequence). The CDR3 sequence: CSANQDTYEQYF. In DNA form, the CDR3 reads TGCAGTGCTAACCAGGACACGTACGAGCAGTACTTC.

In this sample, this clonotype turned up a few times. The J gene is TRBJ2-1, the V gene TRBV20-1; 9 positions match TRBD2. Germline V CDR1 and CDR2: DFQATT, SNEGSKA (reference sequence). V lost 0 bases to trimming and J lost 6 bases; unmatched junction nucleotides: 6. The CDR3 spans 15 residues. The CDR3 is CSARDGREGFNEQFF. Here the CDR3 DNA reads TGCAGTGCTAGAGATGGGCGGGAGGGATTCAATGAGCAGTTCTTC.

This clonotype was seen more than once but under ten times. V gene TRBV20-1 combines with J gene TRBJ2-1; no definite D call. CDR1 DFQATT and CDR2 SNEGSKA come from the germline V gene (reference sequence). Trimming left V 3 bases short and J 10 bases short, with 10 bases between. The CDR3 covers 11 residues. CDR3 sequence reads: CSASWATEQFF. CDR3 DNA sequence: TGCAGTGCTAGTTGGGCCACAGAGCAGTTCTTC.

This clonotype showed up just once. The chain recombines TRBV29-1 with TRBJ2-5, with D unclear. The V and J ends lost 4 bases and 1 base respectively, with 7 bases between them. Germline V gene sequence: CDR1 SQVTM, CDR2 ANQGSEA. The CDR3 contains 12 residues. The CDR3 loop is CSVGSSQETQYF. As DNA, the CDR3 is TGCAGCGTTGGGTCCAGCCAAGAGACCCAGTACTTC.

This clonotype was seen many times. The chain is built from TRBV28 and TRBJ2-1; D call uncertain. CDR3 length: 16 amino acids. Trimming took off 6 bases at V and 5 bases at J, with 20 bases between the two ends. Germline lookup yields CDR1 MDHEN and CDR2 SYDVKM. CDR3 coding DNA: TGTGCCAGCAGATCCGTCGCGAACAGCCTCCACAATGAGCAGTTCTTC. Encoded protein: CASRSVANSLHNEQFF.

A remark on this clonotype: Relative to the germline gene, one junction end is altered; a read error may explain this. The chain recombines TRBV4-2 with TRBJ2-6, with 9 positions matching TRBD2. The V gene's germline CDR1 is LGHNA and CDR2 YNFKEQ. The CDR3 is 19 residues long. The DNA of the CDR3 is TGTGCCAGCACCCAAGGACCGGAGCGGGGGGTCTCTGGGGCCAACGTCCTGACTTTC. This gives the protein CASTQGPERGVSGANVLTF.

DNA for the CDR3: TGCAGTGCTGGGGACAGAAGCTATGGCTACACCTTC. Its protein is CSAGDRSYGYTF. This sequence joins TRBV20-1 and TRBJ1-2, with TRBD1 identical over 7 bases. The CDR3 has 12 residues. CDR1 DFQATT and CDR2 SNEGSKA come from the germline V gene (reference sequence). The trim removed 5 bases at V and 4 bases at J, leaving 4 bases unmatched.

This clonotype was observed a handful of times. The V and J genes are TRBV5-1 and TRBJ2-1; D possibly corresponds to TRBD2 (5 bases). Germline V gene lookup returns CDR1 SGHRS and CDR2 YFSETQ. Trimming cost V 1 base and J 5 bases, with 13 bases left between them. CDR3 length equals 15 residues. The CDR3 region is CASSLTWTANNEQFF. CDR3 in DNA: TGCGCCAGCAGCTTGACCTGGACTGCGAACAATGAGCAGTTCTTC. Supplemented by reference TRBV5-1 and TRBJ2-1, the full variable domain reads KAGVTQTPRYLIKTRGQQVTLSCSPISGHRSVSWYQQTPGQGLQFLFEYFSETQRNKGNFPGRFSGRQFSNSRSEMNVSTLELGDSALYLCASSLTWTANNEQFFGPGTRLTVL.

The rearrangement links TRBV5-1 to TRBJ2-5; 9 bases are a match to TRBD2. Germline lookup yields CDR1 SGHRS and CDR2 YFSETQ. The CDR3 length is 17 residues. The V segment lost 0 bases and the J segment 3 bases; nucleotides outside the gene matches: 9. CDR3 loop: CASSLAGGGGREETQYF. CDR3 DNA sequence: TGCGCCAGCAGCTTGGCCGGCGGGGGGGGCCGCGAAGAGACCCAGTACTTC.

V usage is TRBV20-1 and J usage is TRBJ2-7, with 12 bases fitting TRBD2. V dropped 0 bases and J dropped 1; count of bases not matched to a gene: 10. The germline gives CDR1 DFQATT, CDR2 SNEGSKA (reference sequence). CDR3 length equals 18 residues. CDR3 bases: TGCAGTGCTAGAGATCGCCGGACTAGCGGGACCCTGTCCTACGAGCAGTACTTC. This sequence encodes CSARDRRTSGTLSYEQYF.